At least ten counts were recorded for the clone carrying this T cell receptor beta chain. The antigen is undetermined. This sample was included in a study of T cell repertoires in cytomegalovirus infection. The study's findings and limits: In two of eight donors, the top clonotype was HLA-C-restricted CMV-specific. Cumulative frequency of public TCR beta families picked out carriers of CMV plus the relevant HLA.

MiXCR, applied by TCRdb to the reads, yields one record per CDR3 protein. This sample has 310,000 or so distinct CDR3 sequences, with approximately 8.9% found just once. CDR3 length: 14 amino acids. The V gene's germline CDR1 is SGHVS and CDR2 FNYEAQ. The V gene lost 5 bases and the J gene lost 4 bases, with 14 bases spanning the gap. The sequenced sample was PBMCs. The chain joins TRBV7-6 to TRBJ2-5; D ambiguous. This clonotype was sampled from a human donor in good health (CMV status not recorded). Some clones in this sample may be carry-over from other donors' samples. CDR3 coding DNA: TGTGCCAGCAGCACCACCGTAGGCCCAGAGACCCAGTACTTC. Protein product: CASSTTVGPETQYF. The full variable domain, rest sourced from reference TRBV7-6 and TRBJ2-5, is GAGVSQSPRYKVTKRGQDVALRCDPISGHVSLYWYRQALGQGPEFLTYFNYEAQQDKSGLPNDRFSAERPEGSISTLTIQRTEQRDSAMYRCASSTTVGPETQYFGPGTRLLVL.